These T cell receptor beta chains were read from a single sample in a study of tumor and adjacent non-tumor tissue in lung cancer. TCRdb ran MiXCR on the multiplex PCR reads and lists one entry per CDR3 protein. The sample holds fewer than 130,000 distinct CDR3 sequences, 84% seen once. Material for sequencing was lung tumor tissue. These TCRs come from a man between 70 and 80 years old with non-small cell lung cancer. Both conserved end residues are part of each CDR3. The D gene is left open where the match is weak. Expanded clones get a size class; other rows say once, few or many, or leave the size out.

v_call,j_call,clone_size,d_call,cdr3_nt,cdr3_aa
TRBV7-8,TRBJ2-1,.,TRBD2,TGTGCCGGCAGCTTAGCGGGGGGGAATGAGCAGTTCTTC,CAGSLAGGNEQFF
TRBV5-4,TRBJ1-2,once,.,TGTGCCAGCAGCTTGGACGTTAACTATGACTATAGCTTC,CASSLDVNYDYSF
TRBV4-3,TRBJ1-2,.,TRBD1,TGCGCTAGCAGCCCGTCGACAGGGGCTGGCTACACCTTC,CASSPSTGAGYTF
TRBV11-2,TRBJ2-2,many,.,TGTGCCAGCAGCTTAGATAGGACTGGGGAGCTGTTTTTT,CASSLDRTGELFF
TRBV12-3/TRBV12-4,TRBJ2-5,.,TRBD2,TGTACCAGCAGAAAAAGCGACCACCCGACTAGCGGACTTCCCAAGGAGACCCAGTACTTC,CTSRKSDHPTSGLPKETQYF
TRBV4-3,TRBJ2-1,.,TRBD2,TGCGTCAGCAGTCAAGACCCAGCGGGAGCTGAATACAGTGAGCAGTTCTTT,CVSSQDPAGAEYSEQFF
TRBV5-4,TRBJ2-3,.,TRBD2,TGTGCCAACAGCTTGGTTCTAGCGGGAGTTACAGATACGCAGTATTTT,CANSLVLAGVTDTQYF
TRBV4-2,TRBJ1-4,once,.,TGTGCTAGCATCCAAGATCTTTTAAGGGGACATCGGAGGAAACTGTTTTTT,CASIQDLLRGHRRKLFF
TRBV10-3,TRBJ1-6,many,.,TGTGCCATCAGCAGGGCTTGGGATTCACCCCTCCACTTT,CAISRAWDSPLHF
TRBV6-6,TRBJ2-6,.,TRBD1,TGTGCCAACAGTTACTCGATCGGGACAGGATACTCTGGGGCCAACGTCCTGACTTTC,CANSYSIGTGYSGANVLTF
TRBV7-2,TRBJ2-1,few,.,TGTGCCAGCAGCTTAGATAGTCTCTACAATGAGCAGTTCTTC,CASSLDSLYNEQFF
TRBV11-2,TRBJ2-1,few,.,TGTGCCAGCAGCTTAAGTCAGGGCCCTTACAATGAGCAGTTCTTC,CASSLSQGPYNEQFF
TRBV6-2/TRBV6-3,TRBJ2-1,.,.,TGTACTAGCAGTTACACGCCGACAGAGCAGTTCTTC,CTSSYTPTEQFF
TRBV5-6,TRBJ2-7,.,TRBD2,TGTGCCAGCAGCTTGGATTTGACTAGCTGGATTTCCTACGAGGAGTACTTC,CASSLDLTSWISYEEYF
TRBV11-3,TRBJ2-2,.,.,TGTACCAGCAGCTCAGCTCCTCCCGGGGAGCTATATTTT,CTSSSAPPGELYF
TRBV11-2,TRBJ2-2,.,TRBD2,TGTGCCAGCAGCTCCCCGGCGGGGGGGACCGGGGAGCTGTTTTTT,CASSSPAGGTGELFF
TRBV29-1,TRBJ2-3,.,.,TGCAGCGTTGATAAGGGCGCAGGTACGCAGTGTTTT,CSVDKGAGTQCF